The entry below describes one TCR beta chain. What it binds is not known. This sample is drawn from a study of T-cell reconstitution after alpha-beta-depleted transplantation in children. Overall study results and limits: T-cell counts and diversity were attributed mostly to newly produced T cells one year after transplant. Expanded clones from the graft, numbering several hundred, reportedly supplied alpha-beta T cells about two months after transplant.

The authors prepared the TCRbeta library with unique molecular identifiers. One entry per CDR3 protein results from TCRdb running MiXCR on the PCR reads. Of 500,000 to 650,000 distinct CDR3 sequences in the sample, approximately 12% were seen once. The CDR3 is made up of 16 amino acids. V was clipped by 3 bases and J by 6 bases; unmatched bases: 9. Per germline, CDR1 DFQATT and CDR2 SNEGSKA (reference sequence). The sequence was obtained from a male patient under 18 who had a stem cell transplant for acute myeloid leukemia, so the T cells may come from the graft donor. J is TRBJ1-5 and V is TRBV20-1; TRBD1 matches at 12 bases. The source material was PBMCs, mostly from graft donor cells, sampled 360 days after TCRalphabeta/CD19-depleted stem cell transplant. The CDR3 nucleotides are TGCAGTGCTAGTGCCGGGACAGGGGGCGCGAGTCAGCCCCAGCATTTT. Its protein is CSASAGTGGASQPQHF.